The clone carrying this T cell receptor delta chain is medium-sized by share. Other DNA sequences in this sample translate to the same CDR3. TCRdb redid clone calling on the RT-PCR reads using CATT. The sample holds some 1,400 delta-chain clones; around 6.7% are singletons and the top ten take around 58%. The sample originates from a study of gamma-delta T cells after stem cell transplantation. Sequences were obtained from gamma-delta T cells. The TCR was taken from a human donor. It is not recorded whose cells these are; they may come from a transplant donor.

CDR3: CACDTVSRTGGYEGSSWDTRQMFF. CDR3 DNA sequence: TGTGCCTGTGACACCGTTTCCCGTACTGGGGGATACGAAGGGAGCTCCTGGGACACCCGACAGATGTTTTTC. The genes are TRDV2 and TRDJ3, with 13 bases lining up with TRDD3. The CDR3 covers 24 residues. The V gene end was trimmed by 0 bases and the J gene end by 0 bases; junction bases not matched to a gene: 16. The germline CDR1 and CDR2 sequences are GEAIGNYY and EKD.